One sample yielded the 26 T cell receptor beta chains listed below, sequenced in a study of T cells in women clearing cervical HPV infection. Some clones are missing from TCRdb's copy, which holds only in-frame ones; the method was immunoSEQ multiplex PCR. The repertoire table contains over 25,000 clones. What was sequenced was blood buffy coat. These receptor sequences come from a woman between 18 and 69 years old with a cervical HPV16 infection that either progressed to CIN3+ or cleared (not recorded which).

Comments on this clone: The read halts 3 residues ahead of the CDR3 end, with the missing end drawn from the germline J gene. This rearrangement joins TRBV5-4 to TRBJ1-5; D ambiguous. The CDR3 contains 13 residues. Germline CDR1 and CDR2: SGHNT and YYREEE (reference sequence). CDR3 bases read: TGTGCCAGCAGCTTGAAGGGTGCGGGACCC. Translated, it gives CASSLKGAGP. From start to end, the CDR3 is CASSLKGAGPQHF.

Points on this clone: The sequenced fragment ends 3 residues before the CDR3 boundary, so the rest is inferred from the germline J gene. The chain is built from TRBV6-2 or TRBV6-3 and TRBJ1-5; D remains unclear. The length of the CDR3 is 13 residues. CDR1 and CDR2 from the germline V gene are MNHEY and SVGEGT. Trimming took off 0 bases at V and 5 bases at J, with 5 bases between the two ends. The CDR3 sequence: CASSYSRDQPQHF. CDR3 DNA (partial): TGTGCCAGCAGTTACTCGAGGGATCAGCCC.

Concerning this clone: With the read ending 3 residues before the CDR3 end, the germline J gene is used to fill in that end. The chain is built from TRBV6-2 or TRBV6-3 and TRBJ1-1; TRBD1 matches at 8 bases. The CDR3 runs 12 residues. Per the germline V gene, CDR1 is MNHEY and CDR2 is SVGEGT. CDR3 bases read: TGTGCCAGCAGTTTCCGGACAGGGCAA. Amino acids: CASSFRTGQ. The whole CDR3 protein is CASSFRTGQAFF.

Note on this clone: The read halts 3 residues ahead of the CDR3 end, with the missing end drawn from the germline J gene. The rearrangement joins TRBV20-1 to TRBJ1-1; no clear D. The CDR3 is made up of 14 amino acids. Germline CDR1 is DFQATT and CDR2 is SNEGSKA (reference sequence). Trimming pared 5 bases from V and 6 bases from J, leaving 19 bases between. CDR3 DNA (partial): TGCAGTGCTTTGCCCTGGAAGGAGGGTCCTGAA. Translation gives CSALPWKEGPE. The entire CDR3 reads CSALPWKEGPEAFF.

In the case of this clone: The read falls 3 residues short of the CDR3 end, and the missing part is taken from the germline J gene. V usage is TRBV4-1 and J usage is TRBJ2-3; D gene unclear. Germline CDR1 reads MGHRA; CDR2 reads YSYEKL. Trimming took 1 base from V and 5 from J, leaving 10 bases between them. This CDR3 has 14 amino acids. The DNA read from the CDR3 is TGCGCCAGCAGCCAAGGAGGTTTTGGAGATACG. This codes for CASSQGGFGDT. The whole CDR3 is CASSQGGFGDTQYF.

As to this clone: Read coverage stops 3 residues before the CDR3 terminus; the germline J gene supplies the remainder. The chain is built from TRBV5-5 and TRBJ2-1; 8 nucleotides line up with TRBD2. The CDR3 runs to 15 residues. The ends lost 0 bases at V and 6 bases at J; junction bases unmatched: 5. Germline assignment: CDR1 SGHKS and CDR2 YYEKEE (reference sequence). The CDR3 sequence is CASSLAATSANEQFF. The CDR3 bases that were read are TGTGCCAGCAGCTTGGCCGCGACTAGCGCCAATGAG.

Worth noting for this clone: The read ends 3 residues shy of where the CDR3 ends; the end is completed using the germline J gene. The chain joins TRBV19 to TRBJ2-5, with D possibly TRBD1 on 6 matching bases. CDR3 size: 15 residues. V lost 4 bases and J 5 bases, leaving 17 bases between the germline ends. CDR1 LNHDA and CDR2 SQIVND come from the germline V gene (reference sequence). This CDR3 reads CASSTRGQGRETQYF. CDR3 bases read: TGTGCCAGTAGTACCCGTGGGCAGGGGCGTGAGACC.

A word on this clone: The CDR3 is cut off 3 residues early in the read; its end comes from the germline J gene. This chain joins TRBV5-1 and TRBJ2-5, with 7 nucleotides matching TRBD1. With 5 bases clipped from V and 5 bases from J, the junction kept 9 bases outside the gene matches. CDR1 is SGHRS and CDR2 is YFSETQ in the germline V gene. This CDR3 has 14 residues. CDR3 region: CASSTGAAEETQYF. The CDR3 DNA, read in part, is TGCGCCAGCAGTACAGGGGCAGCCGAGGAGACC.

Turning to this clone: The read is 3 residues too short to cover the CDR3 end, so that end is filled in from the germline J gene. The rearrangement uses TRBV20-1 and TRBJ2-3, with 9 bases matching TRBD2. This CDR3 region has 16 residues. V shed 3 bases, J shed 0 bases, and the junction held 7 bases outside the gene matches. Germline CDR1 and CDR2: DFQATT and SNEGSKA (reference sequence). The sequenced CDR3 bases are TGCAGTGCTAGTCGGCGGGGGGGGTTCAGCACAGATACG. Translated: CSASRRGGFSTDT. The full CDR3 reads CSASRRGGFSTDTQYF.

Worth noting for this clone: At one end, the junction sequence differs from germline, possibly due to a read error. The CDR3 extends 3 residues past the end of the read, so its final part is completed from the germline J gene. The rearrangement joins TRBV4-2 to TRBJ2-2; TRBD2 agrees at 12 bases. The germline CDR1 and CDR2 sequences are LGHNA and YNFKEQ. CDR3 size: 17 residues. CDR3 in amino acids: CASSQEPSGGADGELFF. The part of the CDR3 DNA that was read is TGCGCCAGCAGCCAAGAGCCTAGCGGGGGGGCGGACGGGGAG.

The part of the CDR3 DNA that was read is TGTGCCAGCAGCTTGGGACAGAGCCCAGCCAAAAACATT. Its protein is CASSLGQSPAKNI. Given in full, the CDR3 is CASSLGQSPAKNIQYF. The chain has TRBV5-4 and TRBJ2-4; a weak D match, TRBD1 (5 bases). The CDR3 end is not reached by the read, which stops 3 residues before it; the germline J gene fills it in. Germline V gene data show CDR1 as SGHNT and CDR2 as YYREEE (reference sequence). V was shortened by 0 bases and J by 0 bases, with 10 bases between the two germline ends. The CDR3 has 16 residues.

Remarks on this clone: With the read ending 3 residues before the CDR3 end, the germline J gene is used to fill in that end. This same CDR3 is encoded by further DNA sequences in the sample. This sequence joins TRBV2 and TRBJ1-3; TRBD1 is a possible D gene (5 bases). This CDR3 spans 11 amino acids. Germline-derived CDR1 and CDR2 are SNHLY and FYNNEI. The CDR3 sequence is CASSREGTIYF. Partial CDR3 DNA: TGTGCCAGCAGTCGGGAGGGGACC.

On this clone: The DNA ends 3 residues before the CDR3 does, and the rest of the CDR3 is filled in from the germline J gene. The chain links TRBV29-1 to TRBJ1-1; perhaps TRBD1 as D (5 bases). The CDR3 contains 11 residues. Germline lookup yields CDR1 SQVTM and CDR2 ANQGSEA. CDR3 DNA, as far as it was read: TGCAGCGTTGAAGCAGGGATTGGA. This sequence encodes CSVEAGIG. The whole CDR3 protein reads CSVEAGIGAFF.

About this clone: The junction departs from the called germline gene at one end, perhaps through a read error. The sequenced fragment ends 3 residues before the CDR3 boundary, so the rest is inferred from the germline J gene. The rearrangement uses TRBV4-2 and TRBJ2-3, with TRBD2 as a possible D gene (5 bases). Germline V CDR1 and CDR2: LGHNA, YNFKEQ. The CDR3 is 15 amino acids. The part of the CDR3 DNA that was read is TGCGCCAGCAGCCAAGAGGACCCAGCGGCAGATACG. It translates to CASSQEDPAADT. The complete CDR3 sequence is CASSQEDPAADTQYF.

The sequenced CDR3 bases are TGTGCCAGCAGTACACAAGAAGATCAGCCC. This encodes CASSTQEDQP. The full CDR3 is CASSTQEDQPQHF. This chain joins TRBV6-2 or TRBV6-3 and TRBJ1-5; no reliable D call. The missing CDR3 end, 3 residues past where the read stops, is filled in from the germline J gene. V was cut by 5 bases and J by 5 bases, with 10 bases left in between. This CDR3 contains 13 residues. Germline CDR1 and CDR2: MNHEY and SVGEGT.

As regards this clone: From the germline J gene comes the end of the CDR3, since the read stops 3 residues before it. The rearrangement uses TRBV30 and TRBJ1-2; D is unclear. Trimming took off 1 base at V and 4 bases at J, with 7 bases between the two ends. CDR3 length equals 12 residues. Germline-derived CDR1 and CDR2 are GTSNPN and SVGIG (reference sequence). The CDR3 region is CAWSGSGYGYTF. The covered CDR3 bases are TGTGCCTGGAGTGGATCAGGCTATGGC.

About this clone itself: The sequence runs out 3 residues before the end of the CDR3; the remainder is reconstructed from the germline J gene. This rearrangement joins TRBV2 to TRBJ1-6; possibly TRBD1 for D (6 bases). The germline V gene has CDR1 SNHLY and CDR2 FYNNEI. V was pared by 4 bases and J by 6 bases, with 13 bases between. The CDR3 spans 15 residues. CDR3 bases read: TGTGCCAGCAGTGTGGGCGGGGGGCCTAATTCACCC. Translating gives CASSVGGGPNSP. Given in full, the CDR3 is CASSVGGGPNSPLHF.

With regard to this clone: The CDR3 goes on 3 residues after the read ends, and that part is filled in from the germline J gene. The chain has TRBV30 and TRBJ1-1; 7 positions agree with TRBD1. The CDR3 is made up of 12 amino acids. Germline CDR1 and CDR2: GTSNPN and SVGIG (reference sequence). The sequenced CDR3 bases are TGTGCCTGGAGGGAGGGGGCAGAGACA. Translation gives CAWREGAET. The whole CDR3 protein is CAWREGAETAFF.

Comment on this clone: The read halts 3 residues ahead of the CDR3 end, with the missing end drawn from the germline J gene. The rearrangement joins TRBV6-1 to TRBJ1-1, with 9 bases lining up with TRBD1. Germline V CDR1 and CDR2: MNHNS, SASEGT. This CDR3 is built from 15 residues. Germline trimming cut 3 bases from V and 1 base from J; bases unmatched to any gene: 3. The CDR3 bases that were read are TGTGCCAGCAGTGAGTGGGACAGGGCGAACACTGAA. Protein sequence: CASSEWDRANTE. In full, the CDR3 reads CASSEWDRANTEAFF.

Concerning this clone itself: The sequenced fragment ends 3 residues before the CDR3 boundary, so the rest is inferred from the germline J gene. The V call is TRBV20-1, the J call TRBJ1-1, with D uncertain. The CDR3 extends over 11 amino acids. CDR1 is DFQATT and CDR2 is SNEGSKA in the germline V gene (reference sequence). The CDR3 DNA, read in part, is TGCAGTGCTAAAGGACGGGGAAAA. Its translation is CSAKGRGK. The CDR3 reads in full as CSAKGRGKAFF.

To note about this clone: The read ends 3 residues shy of where the CDR3 ends; the end is completed using the germline J gene. V and J are TRBV19 and TRBJ1-6; 8 positions agree with TRBD1. J was trimmed by 9 bases and V by 0 bases; bases with no gene match: 7. Per the germline V gene, CDR1 is LNHDA and CDR2 is SQIVND (reference sequence). The CDR3 has 16 residues. The CDR3 bases that were read are TGTGCCAGTAGTATAGATCGGCAGGGGGCAGGTTCACCC. Its translation: CASSIDRQGAGSP. The full CDR3 sequence reads CASSIDRQGAGSPLHF.

For this clone: The CDR3 goes on 3 residues after the read ends, and that part is filled in from the germline J gene. V gene TRBV19 combines with J gene TRBJ1-4; D not resolved. The germline CDR1 and CDR2 sequences are LNHDA and SQIVND (reference sequence). This CDR3 region has 15 residues. V shed 7 bases and J shed 2 bases, with 14 bases lying between them. The covered CDR3 bases are TGTGCCAGTACCACCCTCCCGGGGACTAATGAAAAA. This codes for CASTTLPGTNEK. The entire CDR3 reads CASTTLPGTNEKLFF.

With respect to this clone: The CDR3 end lies 3 residues beyond the end of the read and is filled in from the germline J gene. The rearrangement joins TRBV7-8 to TRBJ2-1, with 11 bases that match TRBD2. This CDR3 contains 17 residues. The germline gives CDR1 SGHVS, CDR2 FQNEAQ. The trim removed 3 bases at V and 6 bases at J, leaving 10 bases unmatched. The covered CDR3 bases are TGTGCCAGCAGCTTGACCAGACTAGCGGGACTAACCAATGAG. Protein product: CASSLTRLAGLTNE. The complete CDR3 protein is CASSLTRLAGLTNEQFF. The full variable domain, with the rest looked up from reference TRBV7-8 and TRBJ2-1, is GAGVSQSPRYKVAKRGQDVALRCDPISGHVSLFWYQQALGQGPEFLTYFQNEAQLDKSGLPSDRFFAERPEGSVSTLKIQRTQQEDSAVYLCASSLTRLAGLTNEQFFGPGTRLTVL.

With respect to this clone: Germline is not matched at one junction end, which may reflect a read error. CDR3 region: CASSQDGTAGGRETQYF. The part of the CDR3 DNA that was read is TGCGCCAGCAGCCAAGATGGGACGGCGGGGGGGAGGGAGACC. V and J are TRBV4-2 and TRBJ2-5; 9 positions agree with TRBD2. Sequencing ends 3 residues short of the CDR3 end; the germline J gene provides the rest. The CDR3 is 17 residues long. CDR1 and CDR2 (germline): LGHNA, YNFKEQ.

As concerns this clone: The read terminates 3 residues ahead of where the CDR3 ends, so the germline J gene completes it. V gene TRBV6-2 or TRBV6-3 combines with J gene TRBJ1-2; D uncertain. Trimming shortened V by 6 bases and J by 5 bases, and 19 bases separated the two germline ends. The germline V gene encodes CDR1 MNHEY and CDR2 SVGEGT. This CDR3 is built from 15 residues. The CDR3: CASSASARGEYGYTF. The CDR3 DNA, read in part, is TGTGCCAGCAGCGCCTCAGCCCGGGGAGAATATGGC.

Details on this clone: From the germline J gene comes the end of the CDR3, since the read stops 3 residues before it. The rearrangement uses TRBV30 and TRBJ2-3, with a tentative D call TRBD2 (6 bases). The germline gives CDR1 GTSNPN, CDR2 SVGIG (reference sequence). The CDR3 runs to 11 residues. This CDR3 is CAWKGGPTQYF. The DNA read from the CDR3 is TGTGCCTGGAAAGGAGGGCCGACG.